A single sample is the source of the 18 T cell receptor beta chains below, sequenced in a study of blood T cell repertoires in COVID-19. Assay: immunoSEQ multiplex PCR; the TCRdb copy retains only in-frame clones and omits some. The table includes 200,000 to 300,000 clones, 75% to 90% detected once. The sample consisted of peripheral blood. The receptors were gathered from a man aged 25 to 40 with active or convalescent COVID-19.

The chain couples TRBV2 to TRBJ1-4, with D perhaps TRBD1 (5 bases). Germline CDR1 is SNHLY and CDR2 is FYNNEI. This CDR3 contains 15 residues. V lost 1 base and J lost 7, with 13 bases in between. The CDR3 spells CASSEVRGGSEKLFF. The CDR3 DNA reads TGTGCCAGCAGTGAAGTTAGGGGTGGTTCTGAAAAACTGTTTTTT. Supplemented by reference TRBV2 and TRBJ1-4, the full variable domain reads EPEVTQTPSHQVTQMGQEVILRCVPISNHLYFYWYRQILGQKVEFLVSFYNNEISEKSEIFDDQFSVERPDGSNFTLKIRSTKLEDSAMYFCASSEVRGGSEKLFFGSGTQLSVL.

The rearrangement uses TRBV6-2 or TRBV6-3 and TRBJ1-6; perhaps TRBD1 as D (5 bases). V was shortened by 3 bases and J by 9 bases, with 12 bases between the two germline ends. The germline V gene has CDR1 MNHEY and CDR2 SVGEGT. The CDR3 has 14 amino acids. The CDR3 region is CASSYGQGSSPLHF. The CDR3, as DNA: TGTGCCAGCAGTTATGGGCAGGGATCTTCACCCCTCCACTTT.

The chain employs TRBV3-1 (or the pseudogene TRBV3-2) and TRBJ2-1; no definite D call. Germline CDR1 LGHDT, CDR2 YNNKEL (reference sequence). This CDR3 is built from 12 residues. V was clipped by 0 bases and J by 10 bases, with 7 bases between them. The CDR3 loop reads CASSQEGREQFF. In DNA, the CDR3 is TGTGCCAGCAGCCAAGAGGGCCGGGAGCAGTTCTTC.

This chain uses TRBV6-6 with TRBJ2-1; D call uncertain. Germline V gene data show CDR1 as MNHNY and CDR2 as SVGAGI (reference sequence). With 5 bases removed from V and 0 bases from J, the gap between germline ends came to 17 bases. This CDR3 spans 17 amino acids. CDR3 loop: CASSPRPLISSYNEQFF. The CDR3 DNA sequence: TGTGCCAGCAGTCCCCGCCCCCTCATTAGCTCCTACAATGAGCAGTTCTTC.

Only one count was recorded for this clone. CDR3 coding DNA: TGTGCCAGCAGCTTCAGGGTTTCCTACAATGAGCAGTTCTTC. Residues: CASSFRVSYNEQFF. This sequence joins TRBV7-9 and TRBJ2-1; perhaps TRBD1 as D (5 bases). The germline V gene has CDR1 SEHNR and CDR2 FQNEAQ (reference sequence). Trimming took off 3 bases at V and 1 base at J, with 7 bases between the two ends. The CDR3 is 14 residues long.

This sequence joins TRBV19 and TRBJ1-5; 8 bases fit TRBD1. The CDR3 spans 14 residues. The V gene end was trimmed by 6 bases and the J gene end by 7 bases; junction bases not matched to a gene: 8. Per the germline V gene, CDR1 is LNHDA and CDR2 is SQIVND (reference sequence). The CDR3 DNA follows: TGTGCCAGTAGCCGACAGGGGTTGGGGCAGCCCCAGCATTTT. It translates to CASSRQGLGQPQHF.

CDR3 DNA: TGCGCCAGCAGCCAAACTAACACCGGGGAGCTGTTTTTT. Amino acid sequence: CASSQTNTGELFF. This sequence joins TRBV4-1 and TRBJ2-2; D gene uncertain. Trimming left V 2 bases short and J 2 bases short, with 3 bases between. Germline values: CDR1 MGHRA, CDR2 YSYEKL. The CDR3 is 13 residues long.

The chain couples TRBV3-1 (or the pseudogene TRBV3-2) to TRBJ1-1; TRBD1 might be the D (6 bases). The CDR3 totals 14 residues. The V gene lost 1 base and the J gene lost 1 base, with 7 bases spanning the gap. The germline V gene encodes CDR1 LGHDT and CDR2 YNNKEL (reference sequence). Written as DNA, the CDR3 is TGTGCCAGCAGCCAAGTGGACAGGAACACTGAAGCTTTCTTT. Amino acid sequence: CASSQVDRNTEAFF.

The CDR3 reads CASSLVVGGGHTQYF. CDR3 nucleotides: TGTGCCAGCAGCTTAGTAGTCGGAGGGGGCCATACGCAGTATTTT. The chain couples TRBV7-9 to TRBJ2-3, with a tentative D call TRBD1 (7 bases). Trimming removed 1 base from V and 7 bases from J, with 15 bases in between. This CDR3 has 15 amino acids. The germline CDR1 and CDR2 sequences are SEHNR and FQNEAQ (reference sequence).

This clone was seen once. The V gene is TRBV6-1, the J gene TRBJ1-6; maybe TRBD1 (6 bases). V was pared by 1 base and J by 3 bases, with 22 bases between. The CDR3 loop spans 20 amino acids. Germline loops: CDR1 MNHNS, CDR2 SASEGT. CDR3 in DNA: TGTGCCAGCAGTGAAGTCTTTCACGGGACAAGAAAGTTCTATAATTCACCCCTCCACTTT. Translating gives CASSEVFHGTRKFYNSPLHF.

The genes are TRBV11-2 and TRBJ2-7; 9 bases agree with TRBD1. Germline V gene lookup returns CDR1 SGHAT and CDR2 FQNNGV. Unmatched junction bases numbered 11, after V lost 5 bases and J lost 6 bases. The length of the CDR3 is 15 residues. CDR3 in amino acids: CASSPWTGANGEQYF. DNA for the CDR3: TGTGCCAGCAGCCCTTGGACAGGGGCGAATGGCGAGCAGTACTTC.

V gene TRBV4-1 combines with J gene TRBJ2-7, with TRBD1 identical over 9 bases. The CDR3 is 15 residues long. V lost 0 bases, J lost 3 bases, and 3 bases stayed unmatched. Per germline, CDR1 MGHRA and CDR2 YSYEKL. The CDR3 loop reads CASSQEGTGLYEQYF. The CDR3 nucleotides read TGCGCCAGCAGCCAAGAAGGGACAGGGCTCTACGAGCAGTACTTC.

The chain links TRBV6-2 or TRBV6-3 to TRBJ2-5, with 9 bases matching TRBD2. The CDR3 length is 16 residues. With 0 bases clipped from V and 1 base from J, the junction kept 3 bases outside the gene matches. The germline V gene has CDR1 MNHEY and CDR2 SVGEGT. The CDR3 sequence: CASSYSLAGAQETQYF. The CDR3 DNA reads as TGTGCCAGCAGTTACTCATTAGCGGGGGCCCAAGAGACCCAGTACTTC.

This chain uses TRBV7-8 with TRBJ2-5, with 7 bases aligning to TRBD2. V shed 1 base and J 5 bases; nucleotides not matched to a gene: 7. Germline V gene sequence: CDR1 SGHVS, CDR2 FQNEAQ. CDR3 size: 15 residues. The CDR3 DNA sequence: TGTGCCAGCAGCTTAGGACTAGCCGGAGCGGAGACCCAGTACTTC. Amino acid sequence: CASSLGLAGAETQYF. Based on the CDR3 plus reference TRBV7-8 and TRBJ2-5, the full variable domain is GAGVSQSPRYKVAKRGQDVALRCDPISGHVSLFWYQQALGQGPEFLTYFQNEAQLDKSGLPSDRFFAERPEGSVSTLKIQRTQQEDSAVYLCASSLGLAGAETQYFGPGTRLLVL.

With respect to this clone: Within the sample, other DNA sequences also encode this same CDR3. This chain uses TRBV6-5 with TRBJ1-5; D remains unclear. The germline V and J ends were trimmed by 6 bases and 0 bases, with 6 bases remaining between them. Per germline, CDR1 MNHEY and CDR2 SVGAGI. The length of the CDR3 is 13 residues. CDR3 sequence reads: CASSGGSNQPQHF. DNA of the CDR3: TGTGCCAGCAGCGGCGGTAGCAATCAGCCCCAGCATTTT.

V is TRBV6-5 and J is TRBJ1-2, with D maybe TRBD1 (6 bases). The germline V gene encodes CDR1 MNHEY and CDR2 SVGAGI. The CDR3 contains 11 residues. Trimming left V 10 bases short and J 2 bases short, with 8 bases between. This CDR3 is CATQGNYGYTF. CDR3 coding DNA: TGTGCCACGCAGGGGAACTATGGCTACACCTTC.

The chain recombines TRBV3-1 (or the pseudogene TRBV3-2) with TRBJ1-6; the D gene is possibly TRBD1 (5 bases). Germline values: CDR1 LGHDT, CDR2 YNNKEL (reference sequence). With 0 bases removed from V and 3 bases from J, the gap between germline ends came to 12 bases. The CDR3 runs 17 residues. The CDR3 DNA sequence: TGTGCCAGCAGCCAAGATACCCGACAGAACTATAATTCACCCCTCCACTTT. Protein product: CASSQDTRQNYNSPLHF.

V and J are TRBV18 and TRBJ1-3; 10 nucleotides agree with TRBD1. CDR3 length: 18 residues. CDR1 and CDR2 (germline): KGHSH, LQKENI. The V and J ends lost 2 bases and 0 bases, in that order; junction bases with no gene match: 7. The CDR3 coding sequence is TGTGCCAGCTCACCAACGGGACAGGGGTTAATCTCTGGAAACACCATATATTTT. This translates into CASSPTGQGLISGNTIYF.